This T cell receptor beta chain was obtained from a study of shared clonotypes between healthy human individuals. Study details: Plates per donor: three CD4 naive, three CD4 memory, two CD8 naive, one CD8 memory.

Naive CD8 populations comprised CD45RO-negative cells positively selected for CCR7, excluding terminally differentiated effector memory CD45RA+ cells. For sorted subsets, approximately 200 ng DNA per replicate equaled roughly 30,000 T cell genomes. Sequencing was performed with immunoSEQ multiplex PCR; in TCRdb, only in-frame clones are kept and a portion is missing. There are roughly 590,000 clones in the sample; nearly 97% occur only once, and 0.09% to 0.13% lies in the top ten. As for this clone: Antigen: not known.

Germline V gene lookup returns CDR1 SGDLS and CDR2 YYNGEE. After removal of 4 bases from V and 0 bases from J, the junction contained 8 bases not matched to a gene. This CDR3 has 17 residues. Study conclusions and caveats: Non-shared clonotypes showed lower generation probabilities than clonotypes common to all four donors.

The sample comprised naive CD8+ T cells sorted from blood. The chain is built from TRBV9 and TRBJ2-1; 9 nucleotides align to TRBD2. The TCR sequence derives from a woman aged 30 to 39 in good health. The CDR3 is CASSPRLAESSYNEQFF. In DNA, the CDR3 is TGTGCCAGCAGCCCGCGACTAGCGGAGAGCTCCTACAATGAGCAGTTCTTC.